One T cell receptor (beta chain) is described in this entry. What it binds is unknown. The length of the CDR3 is 14 residues. V shed 5 bases, J shed 7 bases, and the junction held 10 bases outside the gene matches. The data were obtained in a study of blood T cells in healthy people across ages. The study, taken as a whole, reports: Naive T cell percentage showed a strong correlation with TCR beta diversity.

Each donor supplied around 9.9 milliliters of peripheral blood. A second PCR of 7 to 11 cycles used a sample-barcoded 5' primer and a J-beta primer mix. Each CDR3 protein is one row after TCRdb ran MiXCR on the 5' RACE reads. The sample records just under 750,000 distinct CDR3 sequences, about 24% being singletons. The rearrangement uses TRBV12-3 or TRBV12-4 and TRBJ1-1; 7 bases are a match to TRBD1. The sample was blood. The sequence was collected from a man in his sixties or seventies in good health. CDR3 region: CASSPGQPRGEAFF. CDR3 coding DNA: TGTGCCAGCAGTCCGGGACAGCCTAGGGGTGAAGCTTTCTTT.